One and the same sample provided the 31 T cell receptor beta chains below, sequenced in a study of regulatory T cells in long-lasting Graves disease. Time point given: persistent/refractory GD, antithyroid drugs over 5 years with positive TRAb. The TCR library used RNA extracted from PBMCs. TCR beta libraries were built with iRepertoire HTBI primers and Arm-PCR of CDR3 regions. In TCRdb, the multiplex PCR reads were re-called with MiXCR into one record per CDR3 protein. Of more than 650,000 distinct CDR3 sequences detected, approximately 29% appear once; the ten largest clones hold about two fifths. The source material was peripheral blood mononuclear cells (PBMCs), sampled when the disease was refractory, from a patient treated with antithyroid drugs. All receptors derive from a female donor with Graves disease.

This clonotype was detected a few times. This chain connects TRBV20-1 to TRBJ1-5; D unresolved. Germline V CDR1 and CDR2: DFQATT, SNEGSKA (reference sequence). The CDR3 runs 15 residues. V lost 1 base, J lost 0 bases, and 10 bases lay in between. Here the CDR3 DNA reads TGCAGTGCTAGAGTCCCGGACGGTAGCAATCAGCCCCAGCATTTT. It specifies CSARVPDGSNQPQHF.

This clonotype was detected a few times. CDR3 protein: CATSDPEAGEYGYTF. CDR3 in DNA: TGTGCCACCAGTGACCCAGAGGCAGGGGAGTATGGCTACACCTTC. The rearrangement uses TRBV24-1 and TRBJ1-2; possible D gene TRBD1, 6 bases. Trimming stripped 4 bases from V and 5 bases from J, with 16 bases between. This CDR3 is built from 15 residues. Looked up from germline, CDR1 is KGHDR and CDR2 is SFDVKD.

This clonotype was observed at least ten times. The J gene is TRBJ1-2, the V gene TRBV10-3; D is undetermined. There are 13 residues in the CDR3. Between the trimmed V and J ends, which lost 8 bases and 3 bases, there was a span of 13 bases. Germline CDR1 and CDR2: ENHRY and SYGVKD. The CDR3 sequence is CAIGDRDDYGYTF. The CDR3, as DNA: TGTGCCATCGGGGATCGTGATGACTATGGCTACACCTTC.

In its sample, this clonotype was seen a few times. The rearrangement uses TRBV6-1 and TRBJ1-5; no definite D call. Trimming shortened V by 7 bases and J by 4 bases, and 11 bases separated the two germline ends. The CDR3 runs to 13 residues. The V gene's germline CDR1 is MNHNS and CDR2 SASEGT. The CDR3 nucleotides are TGTGCCAGCAAGGGAGTTGGTAATCAGCCCCAGCATTTT. This encodes CASKGVGNQPQHF.

In its sample, this clonotype was seen a few times. The chain recombines TRBV6-1 with TRBJ1-5; TRBD1 matches 10 bases. With V trimmed by 5 bases and J by 4 bases, 5 bases remained unmatched. CDR1 MNHNS and CDR2 SASEGT come from the germline V gene. The CDR3 covers 15 residues. The CDR3 region has the DNA TGTGCCAGCAGTAAAGGACAGGGGGTTAATCAGCCCCAGCATTTT. It translates to CASSKGQGVNQPQHF.

The chain recombines TRBV4-1 with TRBJ2-7; D may be TRBD1 (6 bases). The CDR3 totals 15 residues. V lost 5 bases and J lost 0, with 14 bases in between. Looked up from germline, CDR1 is MGHRA and CDR2 is YSYEKL. CDR3 region: CASSERQAASYEQYF. Here the CDR3 DNA reads TGCGCCAGCAGCGAACGACAGGCCGCCTCCTACGAGCAGTACTTC.

The genes are TRBV7-2 and TRBJ2-5; D not certain. CDR1 is SGHTA and CDR2 is FQGNSA in the germline V gene. This CDR3 comprises 13 residues. Trimming removed 1 base at V and 4 bases at J, with 7 bases between. The CDR3 here is CASSLVETETQYF. For the CDR3, the DNA is TGTGCCAGCAGCTTAGTTGAGACAGAGACCCAGTACTTC. Looking up the rest from reference TRBV7-2 and TRBJ2-5 gives the full variable domain: GAGVSQSPSNKVTEKGKDVELRCDPISGHTALYWYRQSLGQGLEFLIYFQGNSAPDKSGLPSDRFSAERTGGSVSTLTIQRTQQEDSAVYLCASSLVETETQYFGPGTRLLVL.

The chain has TRBV29-1 and TRBJ2-7; D uncertain. This CDR3 contains 18 residues. The germline gives CDR1 SQVTM, CDR2 ANQGSEA. V lost 0 bases and J 1 base, leaving 22 bases between the germline ends. In DNA, the CDR3 is TGCAGCGTTGAAGAAACGGATGGGCTGCGAGCGCCGTCCTACGAGCAGTACTTC. Encoded protein: CSVEETDGLRAPSYEQYF.

This clonotype was found a few times. The chain has TRBV28 and TRBJ2-7; weak D call: TRBD1 (6 bases). CDR3 size: 14 residues. The V gene lost 7 bases and the J gene lost 3 bases, with 16 bases spanning the gap. Looked up from germline, CDR1 is MDHEN and CDR2 is SYDVKM. The CDR3 loop is CASIVPGASYEQYF. The CDR3 DNA is TGTGCCAGCATCGTCCCAGGGGCGAGCTACGAGCAGTACTTC.

This clonotype was counted a few times. The J gene is TRBJ1-1, the V gene TRBV2; possibly TRBD1 for D (5 bases). Trimming took 6 bases from V and 6 from J, leaving 17 bases between them. This CDR3 comprises 14 residues. Germline CDR1 and CDR2: SNHLY and FYNNEI. The CDR3 sequence is CASRGPQGFAEAFF. CDR3 in DNA: TGTGCCAGCAGGGGGCCTCAGGGTTTTGCTGAAGCTTTCTTT. The variable domain in full, completed from reference TRBV2 and TRBJ1-1, reads EPEVTQTPSHQVTQMGQEVILRCVPISNHLYFYWYRQILGQKVEFLVSFYNNEISEKSEIFDDQFSVERPDGSNFTLKIRSTKLEDSAMYFCASRGPQGFAEAFFGQGTRLTVV.

The rearrangement uses TRBV5-1 and TRBJ2-7; D is uncertain. The V gene lost 2 bases and the J gene lost 5 bases, with 8 bases spanning the gap. The germline gives CDR1 SGHRS, CDR2 YFSETQ. CDR3 length: 12 residues. The CDR3 DNA follows: TGCGCCAGCAGCTTCCCTGGGGACGAGCAGTACTTC. Translation gives CASSFPGDEQYF.

The V and J genes are TRBV30 and TRBJ1-2, with D unclear. The CDR3 is 13 amino acids. Germline CDR1 GTSNPN, CDR2 SVGIG (reference sequence). Trimming stripped 4 bases from V and 7 bases from J, with 16 bases between. CDR3 in amino acids: CAWKDGEGSGYTF. The CDR3 DNA sequence: TGTGCCTGGAAGGACGGGGAGGGATCTGGCTACACCTTC.

This clonotype showed up just a few times. This rearrangement joins TRBV6-5 to TRBJ1-1; TRBD1 aligns across 10 bases. The CDR3 spans 14 residues. V was clipped by 4 bases and J by 6 bases; unmatched bases: 5. Germline V gene lookup returns CDR1 MNHEY and CDR2 SVGAGI. CDR3 DNA: TGTGCCAGCAGTTCACCGGGACAGGGGCCTGAAGCTTTCTTT. Encoded protein: CASSSPGQGPEAFF.

This clonotype appeared many times. The CDR3 loop is CASSTGTGELFF. CDR3 bases: TGTGCCAGCAGTACAGGCACCGGGGAGCTGTTTTTT. The chain has TRBV28 and TRBJ2-2; tentative D call: TRBD1 (5 bases). V lost 5 bases and J 4 bases, leaving 5 bases between the germline ends. Germline values: CDR1 MDHEN, CDR2 SYDVKM. The CDR3 runs to 12 residues.

The chain combines TRBV9 with TRBJ2-6; D is possibly TRBD2 (6 bases). Trimming pared 2 bases from V and 2 bases from J, leaving 14 bases between. Germline lookup yields CDR1 SGDLS and CDR2 YYNGEE. The CDR3 extends over 17 amino acids. The CDR3 DNA follows: TGTGCCAGCAGCGTGGCCTGGGGCGGGACTGGGGCCAACGTCCTGACTTTC. Encoded protein: CASSVAWGGTGANVLTF.

The rearrangement joins TRBV7-8 to TRBJ1-5; D is undetermined. This CDR3 region has 13 residues. Trimming removed 1 base at V and 10 bases at J, with 11 bases between. Looked up from germline, CDR1 is SGHVS and CDR2 is FQNEAQ. CDR3 in DNA: TGTGCCAGCAGCTTAGGAAGAACTGTACCCCAGCATTTT. The encoded protein is CASSLGRTVPQHF.

This clonotype occurred a few times. The rearrangement uses TRBV30 and TRBJ1-2, with 12 bases aligning to TRBD1. The V gene's germline CDR1 is GTSNPN and CDR2 SVGIG (reference sequence). V shed 5 bases, J shed 9 bases, and the junction held 1 base outside the gene matches. The CDR3 consists of 11 residues. The CDR3 DNA sequence: TGTGCCTGGGGGACAGGGGGCAGCTACACCTTC. This codes for CAWGTGGSYTF.

This clonotype was seen more than once but under ten times. For the CDR3, the DNA is TGTGCCAGCAGTTTAGCGCGGGGCGGGGTCGGCGGAAACACCATATATTTT. Its translation: CASSLARGGVGGNTIYF. The chain links TRBV12-3 or TRBV12-4 to TRBJ1-3, with D possibly matching TRBD1 (5 bases). The CDR3 has 17 residues. The V and J ends lost 0 bases and 4 bases respectively, with 16 bases between them.

CDR3 DNA sequence: TGTGCCAGCAGCTCTTTGGGGGAGAATCAGCCCCAGCATTTT. Its protein product is CASSSLGENQPQHF. The chain uses TRBV6-1 and TRBJ1-5, with a weak D call TRBD1 (5 bases). Germline CDR1 is MNHNS and CDR2 is SASEGT. CDR3 size: 14 residues. Trimming took off 6 bases at V and 4 bases at J, with 13 bases between the two ends.

This clonotype was counted only a few times. The chain joins TRBV11-2 to TRBJ1-4; 9 bases are a match to TRBD1. Germline lookup yields CDR1 SGHAT and CDR2 FQNNGV. Trimming at V came to 1 base and at J to 10 bases, leaving 7 bases not matched to a gene. The CDR3 is made up of 15 amino acids. As DNA, the CDR3 is TGTGCCAGCAGCTTAGCAAGGGACAGGGCGGCAAAACTGTTTTTT. Residues: CASSLARDRAAKLFF. The variable domain in full, with the rest retrieved from reference TRBV11-2 and TRBJ1-4, is EAGVAQSPRYKIIEKRQSVAFWCNPISGHATLYWYQQILGQGPKLLIQFQNNGVVDDSQLPKDRFSAERLKGVDSTLKIQPAKLEDSAVYLCASSLARDRAAKLFFGSGTQLSVL.

This clonotype was counted ten times or more. This rearrangement joins TRBV28 to TRBJ1-2, with 9 bases lining up with TRBD1. Germline CDR1 reads MDHEN; CDR2 reads SYDVKM. This CDR3 contains 15 residues. Trimming took 5 bases from V and 3 from J; bases not matched to a gene: 7. The CDR3 DNA sequence: TGTGCCAGCAGTCCAGCACAGGGGGCCCACTATGGCTACACCTTC. Translating it yields CASSPAQGAHYGYTF.

This clonotype appeared a few times. The V call is TRBV5-1, the J call TRBJ2-4; TRBD1 is a possible D gene (5 bases). The CDR3 has 16 residues. With 0 bases removed from V and 0 bases from J, the gap between germline ends came to 10 bases. CDR1 SGHRS and CDR2 YFSETQ come from the germline V gene. CDR3 loop: CASSLGAGRAKNIQYF. CDR3 DNA sequence: TGCGCCAGCAGCTTGGGGGCAGGGCGAGCCAAAAACATTCAGTACTTC.

There are a few counts of this clonotype. Written as DNA, the CDR3 is TGTGCCAGCAGTGAGACAGGGGGCCTTTGGCCCCAGCATTTT. It yields the protein CASSETGGLWPQHF. This sequence joins TRBV28 and TRBJ1-5, with 10 bases lining up with TRBD1. V was pared by 5 bases and J by 9 bases, with 7 bases of the junction left unmatched. Per the germline V gene, CDR1 is MDHEN and CDR2 is SYDVKM. The CDR3 has 14 amino acids.

CDR3 nucleotides: TGTGCCAGCAGCTTACGCGGAGGGTATGGCATGAGGAACACTGAAGCTTTCTTT. Encoded protein: CASSLRGGYGMRNTEAFF. The genes are TRBV7-2 and TRBJ1-1; D not resolved. The CDR3 is made up of 18 amino acids. V dropped 2 bases and J dropped 1 base, with 20 bases sitting between them. Germline values: CDR1 SGHTA, CDR2 FQGNSA. The full variable domain, completed using reference TRBV7-2 and TRBJ1-1, is GAGVSQSPSNKVTEKGKDVELRCDPISGHTALYWYRQSLGQGLEFLIYFQGNSAPDKSGLPSDRFSAERTGGSVSTLTIQRTQQEDSAVYLCASSLRGGYGMRNTEAFFGQGTRLTVV.

This clonotype appeared many times. The chain joins TRBV5-1 to TRBJ1-4, with D tentatively TRBD1 (5 bases). This CDR3 is 15 amino acids long. Trimming removed 4 bases from V and 4 bases from J, with 14 bases in between. The germline CDR1 and CDR2 sequences are SGHRS and YFSETQ. As DNA, the CDR3 is TGCGCCAGCAGCCTGCCTGGGACCCTTAATGAAAAACTGTTTTTT. Residues: CASSLPGTLNEKLFF. The full variable domain, rest sourced from reference TRBV5-1 and TRBJ1-4, is KAGVTQTPRYLIKTRGQQVTLSCSPISGHRSVSWYQQTPGQGLQFLFEYFSETQRNKGNFPGRFSGRQFSNSRSEMNVSTLELGDSALYLCASSLPGTLNEKLFFGSGTQLSVL.

The chain carries TRBV6-1 and TRBJ1-2, with a possible D match to TRBD1 (6 bases). CDR3 length: 16 amino acids. CDR1 and CDR2 from the germline V gene are MNHNS and SASEGT. V was shortened by 6 bases and J by 2 bases, with 19 bases between the two germline ends. In nucleotides, the CDR3 is TGTGCCAGCAGCCTTCGTCGGGGAGGGGGGAACTATGGCTACACCTTC. Its protein product is CASSLRRGGGNYGYTF.

About this clonotype: A much larger clone sits a single nucleotide away, making a read error possible. The chain is built from TRBV2 and TRBJ1-6; D remains unclear. Trimming stripped 4 bases from V and 11 bases from J, with 15 bases between. There are 14 residues in the CDR3. Germline V gene data show CDR1 as SNHLY and CDR2 as FYNNEI. DNA of the CDR3: TGTGCCAGCAGTGGTACAGCCAGATCTCCACCCCTCCACTTT. Amino acids: CASSGTARSPPLHF.

The rearrangement uses TRBV28 and TRBJ1-4; possible D gene TRBD1, 6 bases. V gave up 9 bases and J gave up 6 bases, with 20 bases separating them. This CDR3 region has 15 residues. Germline assignment: CDR1 MDHEN and CDR2 SYDVKM. CDR3 residues: CASRGLTGIDEKLFF. The CDR3 region has the DNA TGTGCCAGTAGAGGCCTTACAGGGATAGATGAAAAACTGTTTTTT.

This clonotype was seen ten or more times. This chain links TRBV5-1 with TRBJ1-1, with D maybe TRBD1 (6 bases). This CDR3 has 15 residues. Trimming left V 0 bases short and J 1 base short, with 10 bases between. Germline V gene sequence: CDR1 SGHRS, CDR2 YFSETQ. CDR3 coding DNA: TGCGCCAGCAGCTTGGGTACAGGGCGGAACACTGAAGCTTTCTTT. It translates to CASSLGTGRNTEAFF.

This clonotype showed up many times. This chain connects TRBV27 to TRBJ2-7; 7 bases align to TRBD1. Germline trimming cut 5 bases from V and 0 bases from J; bases unmatched to any gene: 7. Germline assignment: CDR1 MNHEY and CDR2 SMNVEV (reference sequence). The CDR3 has 15 residues. This CDR3 is CASSPRTGHSYEQYF. The CDR3 DNA reads TGTGCCAGCAGTCCCAGGACAGGACACTCCTACGAGCAGTACTTC.

In this sample, this clonotype turned up a few times. CDR3 sequence reads: CASSQGQGPNGYTF. The CDR3 DNA follows: TGTGCCAGCAGCCAAGGTCAAGGGCCCAATGGCTACACCTTC. The chain combines TRBV3-1 with TRBJ1-2; D not resolved. The CDR3 covers 14 residues. Trimming took off 1 base at V and 6 bases at J, with 12 bases between the two ends. Germline values: CDR1 LGHDT, CDR2 YNNKEL (reference sequence).